The present entry profiles one T cell receptor (beta chain) with its context. The sample is drawn from a study of blood T cell repertoires in COVID-19. Overall study: Sample material is recorded as cDNA or gDNA derived from T cells, B-cell-depleted T cells, or PBMCs.

V gave up 2 bases and J gave up 1 base, with 17 bases separating them. CDR3 length equals 17 residues. Germline loops: CDR1 KGHSH, CDR2 LQKENI. Sequencing used immunoSEQ multiplex PCR; TCRdb keeps in-frame clones, though not all of them. Of more than 65,000 clones listed, 79% are singletons. The receptor was derived from a man between 60 and 75 years old with acute or convalescent COVID-19. Material: peripheral blood. The rearrangement links TRBV18 to TRBJ1-1; D call uncertain. The CDR3 loop is CASSPTKAAGSNTEAFF. CDR3 coding DNA: TGTGCCAGCTCACCAACCAAGGCGGCCGGGTCGAACACTGAAGCTTTCTTT. Using reference TRBV18 and TRBJ1-1 for the parts outside the CDR3, the full variable domain is NAGVMQNPRHLVRRRGQEARLRCSPMKGHSHVYWYRQLPEEGLKFMVYLQKENIIDESGMPKERFSAEFPKEGPSILRIQQVVRGDSAAYFCASSPTKAAGSNTEAFFGQGTRLTVV.